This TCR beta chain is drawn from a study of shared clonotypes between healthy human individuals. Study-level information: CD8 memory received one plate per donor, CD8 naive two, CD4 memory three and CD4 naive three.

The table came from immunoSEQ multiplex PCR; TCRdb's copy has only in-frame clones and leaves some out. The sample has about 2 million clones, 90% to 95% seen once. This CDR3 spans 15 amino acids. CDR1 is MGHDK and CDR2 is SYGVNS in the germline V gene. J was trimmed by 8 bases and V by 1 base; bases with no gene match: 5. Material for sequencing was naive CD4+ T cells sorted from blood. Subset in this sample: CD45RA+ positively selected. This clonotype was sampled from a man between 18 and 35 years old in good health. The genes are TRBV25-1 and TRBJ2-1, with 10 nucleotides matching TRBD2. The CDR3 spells CASSESLAGPYEQFF. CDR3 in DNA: TGTGCCAGCAGTGAATCACTAGCGGGGCCCTATGAGCAGTTCTTC.